This T cell receptor beta chain was profiled in a study of blood T cell repertoires in COVID-19. Whole-study context: T cells, B-cell-depleted T cells, or PBMCs provided the cDNA or gDNA that served as material.

Original methodology: Reference gene primer amplification gave estimated nucleated cell counts. Sequencing was performed with immunoSEQ multiplex PCR; in TCRdb, only in-frame clones are kept and a portion is missing. V, J and clone size are taken as reported in that table, and D and trimming were inferred from the DNA itself. The sample records approximately 300,000 clones, approximately 85% being singletons. The origin of this receptor is a woman aged 50 to 60 with acute or convalescent COVID-19. The sample was peripheral blood.

The CDR3 coding sequence is TGTGCCAGCAGCGTAGCCCCGCAGGGGGCGAACTACGAGCAGTACTTC. Protein product: CASSVAPQGANYEQYF. The rearrangement links TRBV9 to TRBJ2-7; the match to TRBD1 covers 8 bases. The CDR3 has 16 residues. V gave up 0 bases and J gave up 3 bases; unmatched junction bases: 8. Per the germline V gene, CDR1 is SGDLS and CDR2 is YYNGEE.